The present T cell receptor beta chain was sequenced within a study of cytomegalovirus exposure and HLA in healthy donors. Sequencing used immunoSEQ multiplex PCR; TCRdb keeps in-frame clones, though not all of them. This repertoire shows about 130,000 clones, nearly 90% found once; its top ten account for more than 0.95%. V dropped 5 bases and J dropped 5 bases, with 15 bases sitting between them. Germline-derived CDR1 and CDR2 are SQVTM and ANQGSEA. The CDR3 consists of 14 residues. The V and J genes are TRBV29-1 and TRBJ1-4; D is unclear. This receptor was obtained from a woman in her late teens or twenties in good health and CMV-seronegative. Sequenced material: PBMCs. The CDR3 nucleotides read TGCAGCGTTCACACTGGTGCGGGGAATGAAAAACTGTTTTTT. This gives the protein CSVHTGAGNEKLFF.